This is a list of T cell receptor beta chains from one sample in a study of T cells after yellow fever vaccination. A single record per CDR3 protein comes from TCRdb applying MiXCR to the 5' RACE reads. Here the sample spans some 550,000 distinct CDR3 sequences, around 21% being singletons. The source material was PBMCs, sampled 15 days after the yellow fever booster vaccination. Every receptor here comes from a young man who received the YFV17D yellow fever vaccine. Both conserved end residues are part of each CDR3. A D gene is named only where the DNA matches it firmly. Clone size is not always given. Where it is, it says once, few, many or a class for expanded clones.

v_gene	j_gene	d_gene	abundance	CDR3nt	CDR3aa
TRBV11-2	TRBJ2-1	TRBD1	few	TGTGCCAGCAGCTTAGGGATCTTCAGGGGGAATGAGCAGTTCTTC	CASSLGIFRGNEQFF
TRBV11-2	TRBJ2-7	TRBD1	few	TGTGCCAGCAGCCCTCAAGGGACAGACCCTACGAAGCAGTACTTC	CASSPQGTDPTKQYF
TRBV6-6	TRBJ1-2	.	few	TGTGCCAGCAACCCGGGGTGGGCAGGGGGCTACACCTTC	CASNPGWAGGYTF
TRBV5-1	TRBJ2-5	TRBD2	many	TGCGCCAGCAATAGCGGGAATGAAGAGACCCAGTACTTC	CASNSGNEETQYF
TRBV20-1	TRBJ1-6	TRBD1	.	TGCAGTGCTAGAGCCGGGACAGGGAATTCACCCCTCCACTTT	CSARAGTGNSPLHF
TRBV20-1	TRBJ2-5	TRBD1	few	TGCAGTGCTACCGGACAGGGACGCCAAGAGACCCAGTACTTC	CSATGQGRQETQYF
TRBV10-1	TRBJ2-1	.	.	TGCGCCAGCAGTGAGATACAGGCGGTAGAACCCAATGAGCAGTTCTTC	CASSEIQAVEPNEQFF
TRBV6-5	TRBJ2-3	.	few	TGTGCCAGCAGTTACACCCGGGGTTCAGATACGCAGTATTTT	CASSYTRGSDTQYF
TRBV9	TRBJ2-2	.	few	TGTGCCAGCAGCGTGGGACGGAACACCGGGGAGCTGTTTTTT	CASSVGRNTGELFF
TRBV6-2/TRBV6-3	TRBJ2-3	.	few	TGTGCCAGCAGTTACCGGTCTAGCACAGATACGCAGTATTTT	CASSYRSSTDTQYF
TRBV20-1	TRBJ2-7	.	.	TGCAGTGGGAAGCCGGGCTTCGCGGAGCAGTACTTC	CSGKPGFAEQYF
TRBV28	TRBJ2-5	.	few	TGTGCCAGCATCCCCATCCTCGGGACGCCTCAAGAGACCCAGTACTTC	CASIPILGTPQETQYF
TRBV7-2	TRBJ1-1	TRBD1	.	TGTGCCAGCAGCTTAGTAGGGACAGGCAACACTGAAGCTTTCTTT	CASSLVGTGNTEAFF
TRBV28	TRBJ1-5	TRBD1	few	TGTGCCAGCAGTTTTTTAGACAGGGGCAATCAGCCCCAGCATTTT	CASSFLDRGNQPQHF
TRBV3-1	TRBJ2-3	TRBD1	.	TGTGCCAGCAGCCTAACCCGGACAGGGGGGTTCACAGATACGCAGTATTTT	CASSLTRTGGFTDTQYF
TRBV5-1	TRBJ1-2	.	few	TGCGCCAGCAGCTGGGACGGGGCTTGGGGCTACACCTTC	CASSWDGAWGYTF
TRBV13	TRBJ2-7	.	.	TGTGCCAGCAGCACTCGACCGGGCGAGCAGTACTTC	CASSTRPGEQYF
TRBV18	TRBJ2-1	TRBD2	.	TGTGCCAGCTCACCGCTCGAGATGGGACTAGCCAGCAATGAGCAGTTCTTC	CASSPLEMGLASNEQFF
TRBV27	TRBJ2-7	.	.	TGTGCCAGCAGCCTACATTATAGCGGCTCCTACGAGCAGTACTTC	CASSLHYSGSYEQYF
TRBV27	TRBJ1-5	.	few	TGTGCCAGCAGTTTATTTCTGGGCAATCAGCCCCAGCATTTT	CASSLFLGNQPQHF
TRBV12-3/TRBV12-4	TRBJ2-3	.	.	TGTGCCAGCAGTCGAATACCAGGACAGAACACCACAGATACGCAGTATTTT	CASSRIPGQNTTDTQYF
TRBV15	TRBJ1-2	TRBD1	.	TGTGCCACCAGCATACAGGGGGCGGTCTATGGCTACACCTTC	CATSIQGAVYGYTF
TRBV27	TRBJ2-2	.	.	TGTGCCAGCAGTTTGTACACGGGCGGGGAGCTGTTTTTT	CASSLYTGGELFF
TRBV4-2	TRBJ2-5	TRBD1	.	TGTGCCAGCAGCCAAGTCGAGACAGGGAAAGAGACCCAGTACTTC	CASSQVETGKETQYF
TRBV7-9	TRBJ2-5	.	many	TGTGCCAGCAGCTTAACCGGAGTGGTGGAGACCCAGTACTTC	CASSLTGVVETQYF
TRBV6-5	TRBJ2-5	TRBD2	few	TGTGCCAGCAGTTACTCGTCAGCGGGAGGTCGAAAGACCCAGTACTTC	CASSYSSAGGRKTQYF
TRBV27	TRBJ1-1	.	few	TGTGCCAGCGGGGAGGTCCGGGCTTTCTTT	CASGEVRAFF
TRBV6-2/TRBV6-3	TRBJ2-1	.	.	TGTGCCAGCAGCGGGACCCACAATGAGCAGTTCTTC	CASSGTHNEQFF
TRBV10-2	TRBJ2-4	.	.	TGCGCCAGCCTTTCACCGGGGGCCAAAAACATTCAGTACTTC	CASLSPGAKNIQYF
TRBV5-1	TRBJ2-1	.	.	TGCGCCAGCAGCTCGGCACAGGGCAATGAGCAGTTCTTC	CASSSAQGNEQFF
TRBV7-9	TRBJ2-3	TRBD2	.	TGTGCCAGCAGCTTACTCGGCGGGAGCGGCACAGATACGCAGTATTTT	CASSLLGGSGTDTQYF
TRBV20-1	TRBJ2-1	TRBD1	few	TGCAGTGCTAGTCCGGGACAGGGATATAGTGCGTTCTTC	CSASPGQGYSAFF
TRBV2	TRBJ1-5	.	many	TGTGCCAGTGACGTAGGCCGACCCCAGCCCCAGCATTTT	CASDVGRPQPQHF
TRBV9	TRBJ2-1	TRBD2	few	TGTGCCAGCAGCGTAAGGGGCGGGAGTCGGGATGAGCAGTTCTTC	CASSVRGGSRDEQFF
TRBV7-2	TRBJ1-1	TRBD1	few	TGTGCCAGCAGCGGGCAGGGGGTGGGTGAAGCTTTCTTT	CASSGQGVGEAFF
TRBV5-1	TRBJ1-2	.	.	TGCGCCAGCAGCAGTGCTACTAACTATGGCTACACCTTC	CASSSATNYGYTF
TRBV27	TRBJ2-7	.	.	TGTGCCAGCAGTCCCCATGAGGGCAACGAGCAGTACTTC	CASSPHEGNEQYF
TRBV7-9	TRBJ2-7	TRBD2	.	TGTGCCAGCAGACCGAGGGGAGCGGGAGCCTACGAGCAGTACTTC	CASRPRGAGAYEQYF
TRBV9	TRBJ2-1	.	.	TGTGCCAGCACCAAATCCGGGACTCTCTACAATGAGCAGTTCTTC	CASTKSGTLYNEQFF
TRBV15	TRBJ2-7	.	.	TGTGCCACCAGCAGGCGGGTGTCCTACGAGCAGTACTTC	CATSRRVSYEQYF
TRBV6-1	TRBJ2-5	.	.	TGTGCCAGCAGCGTAAGCGGAGTTGGCCAAGAGACCCAGTACTTC	CASSVSGVGQETQYF
TRBV24-1	TRBJ2-1	.	.	TGTGCCACCAGTGATCCTCTAGTCTCCTACAATGAGCAGTTCTTC	CATSDPLVSYNEQFF
TRBV21-1	TRBJ2-4	.	.	TGTGCCAGCGGCGGACTAGCGGGAGTAGCCAAAAACATTCAGTACTTC	CASGGLAGVAKNIQYF
TRBV6-1	TRBJ2-7	.	.	TGTGCCAGCAGTGAAGGGACAGCGGACGAGCAGTACTTC	CASSEGTADEQYF
TRBV20-1	TRBJ2-5	TRBD2	few	TGCAGTGCCCTTAGCGGGAACCAAGAGACCCAGTACTTC	CSALSGNQETQYF
TRBV4-2	TRBJ2-1	.	few	TGTGCCAGCAGCCAAGACTGGGCTCGAGGATCTTCGGGTGAGCAGTTCTTC	CASSQDWARGSSGEQFF
TRBV3-1	TRBJ2-1	TRBD2	.	TGTGCCAGCAGCCAAGAGATCGGGACTAGCGAGACGCGTGCCTCCTACAATGAGCAGTTCTTC	CASSQEIGTSETRASYNEQFF
TRBV7-2	TRBJ2-7	.	.	TGTGCCAGCAGCTTAGCTAGCGGCCCTACCCCCTACGAGCAGTACTTC	CASSLASGPTPYEQYF
TRBV6-2/TRBV6-3	TRBJ2-5	.	few	TGTGCCAGCAGTTGGTGGGGACGGTACCAAGAGACCCAGTACTTC	CASSWWGRYQETQYF
TRBV7-9	TRBJ2-5	TRBD1	.	TGTGCCAGCAGCTTTCCCCGACAGGGCCAAGAGACCCAGTACTTC	CASSFPRQGQETQYF
TRBV9	TRBJ2-1	.	.	TGTGCCAGCAGCCGGGTTTATAATGAGCAGTTCTTC	CASSRVYNEQFF
TRBV29-1	TRBJ2-2	TRBD1	.	TGCAGCGGAAGGACAGGGTTGGCCGGGGAGCTGTTTTTT	CSGRTGLAGELFF
TRBV18	TRBJ2-5	.	.	TGTGCCAGCTCACGGGCAAACCAAGAGACCCAGTACTTC	CASSRANQETQYF
TRBV27	TRBJ2-7	TRBD2	.	TGTGCCAGCAGTTTTATGGCTAGCGGGAGCACCCCATACACCTACGAGCAGTACTTC	CASSFMASGSTPYTYEQYF